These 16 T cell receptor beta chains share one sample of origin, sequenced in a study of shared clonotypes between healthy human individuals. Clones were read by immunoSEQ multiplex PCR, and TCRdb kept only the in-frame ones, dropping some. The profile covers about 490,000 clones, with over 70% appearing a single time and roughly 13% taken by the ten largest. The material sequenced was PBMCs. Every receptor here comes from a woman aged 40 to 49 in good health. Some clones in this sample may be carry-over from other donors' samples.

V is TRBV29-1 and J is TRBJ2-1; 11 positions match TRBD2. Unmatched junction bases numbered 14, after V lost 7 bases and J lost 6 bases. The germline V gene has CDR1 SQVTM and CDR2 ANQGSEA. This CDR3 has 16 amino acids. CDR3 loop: CSAPIGGLAAGNEQFF. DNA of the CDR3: TGCAGCGCCCCCATAGGGGGACTAGCGGCCGGCAATGAGCAGTTCTTC.

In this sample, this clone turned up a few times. This CDR3 reads CACLPGRGDSSPLHF. Written as DNA, the CDR3 is TGTGCCTGTCTCCCCGGGCGGGGGGACTCTTCACCCCTCCACTTT. The chain uses TRBV30 and TRBJ1-6; D might be TRBD1 (5 bases). The CDR3 loop spans 15 amino acids. CDR1 and CDR2 (germline): GTSNPN, SVGIG (reference sequence). V lost 6 bases, J lost 9 bases, and 21 bases lay in between.

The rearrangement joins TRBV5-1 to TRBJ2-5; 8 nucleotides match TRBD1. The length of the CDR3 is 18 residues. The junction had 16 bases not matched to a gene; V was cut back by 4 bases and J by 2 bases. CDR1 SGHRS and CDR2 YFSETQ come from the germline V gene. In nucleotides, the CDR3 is TGCGCCAGCAGCCACGAAGCTCCCGGGACAGGTTATCAAGAGACCCAGTACTTC. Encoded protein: CASSHEAPGTGYQETQYF.

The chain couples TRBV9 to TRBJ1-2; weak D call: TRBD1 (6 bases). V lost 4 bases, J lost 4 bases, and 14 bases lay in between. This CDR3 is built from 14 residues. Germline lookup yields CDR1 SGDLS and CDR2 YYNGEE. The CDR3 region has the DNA TGTGCCAGCAGCCCCCGGACAGCGGCCTATGGCTACACCTTC. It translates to CASSPRTAAYGYTF.

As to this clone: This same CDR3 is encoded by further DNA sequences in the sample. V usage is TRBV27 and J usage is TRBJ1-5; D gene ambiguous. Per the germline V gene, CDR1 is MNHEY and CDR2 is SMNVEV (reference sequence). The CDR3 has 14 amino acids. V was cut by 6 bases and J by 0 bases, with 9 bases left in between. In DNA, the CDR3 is TGTGCCAGCAGCCCCGGGGATAGCAATCAGCCCCAGCATTTT. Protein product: CASSPGDSNQPQHF.

CDR3 sequence reads: CASSLGLGTDTQYF. The CDR3 DNA follows: TGTGCCAGCAGCTTAGGCCTCGGCACAGATACGCAGTATTTT. J is TRBJ2-3 and V is TRBV11-1, with D uncertain. Trimming removed 1 base from V and 1 base from J, with 6 bases in between. CDR1 and CDR2 (germline): SGHAT, FQDESV (reference sequence). The CDR3 covers 14 residues.

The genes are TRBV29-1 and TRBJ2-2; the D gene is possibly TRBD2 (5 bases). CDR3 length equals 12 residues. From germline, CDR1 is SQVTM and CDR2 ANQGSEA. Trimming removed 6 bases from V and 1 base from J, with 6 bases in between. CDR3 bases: TGCAGCGTGAGGGTGAACACCGGGGAGCTGTTTTTT. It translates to CSVRVNTGELFF.

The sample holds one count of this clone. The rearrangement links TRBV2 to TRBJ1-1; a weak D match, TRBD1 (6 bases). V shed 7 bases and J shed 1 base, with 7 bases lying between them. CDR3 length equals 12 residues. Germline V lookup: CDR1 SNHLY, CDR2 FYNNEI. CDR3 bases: TGTGCCAGCACGGACAGGAACACTGAAGCTTTCTTT. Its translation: CASTDRNTEAFF.

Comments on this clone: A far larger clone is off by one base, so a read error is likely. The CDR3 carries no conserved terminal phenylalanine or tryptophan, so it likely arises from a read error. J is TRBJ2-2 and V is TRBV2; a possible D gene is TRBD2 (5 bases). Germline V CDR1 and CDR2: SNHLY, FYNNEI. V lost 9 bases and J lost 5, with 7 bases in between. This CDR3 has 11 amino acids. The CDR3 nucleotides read TGTGCCAGTCGCGGGACCGGGGAGCTGTTTCTT. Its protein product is CASRGTGELFL.

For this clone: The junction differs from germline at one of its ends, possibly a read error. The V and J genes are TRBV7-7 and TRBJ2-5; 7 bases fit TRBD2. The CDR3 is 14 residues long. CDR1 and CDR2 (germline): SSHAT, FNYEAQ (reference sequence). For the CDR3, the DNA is TGTGCTAGCAGCTTATGGCTAGCGGAAGAGACCCAGTACTTC. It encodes CASSLWLAEETQYF.

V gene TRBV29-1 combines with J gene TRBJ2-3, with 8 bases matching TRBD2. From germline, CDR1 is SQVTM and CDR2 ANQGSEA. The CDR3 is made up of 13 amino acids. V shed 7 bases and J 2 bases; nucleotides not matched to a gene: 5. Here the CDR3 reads CSETGGSTDTQYF. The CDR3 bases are TGCAGCGAGACGGGAGGGTCCACAGATACGCAGTATTTT.

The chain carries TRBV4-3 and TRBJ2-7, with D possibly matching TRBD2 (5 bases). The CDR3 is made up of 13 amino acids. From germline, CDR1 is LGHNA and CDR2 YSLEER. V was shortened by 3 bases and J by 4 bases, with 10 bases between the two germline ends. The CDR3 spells CASSQQLGYEQYF. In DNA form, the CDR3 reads TGCGCCAGCAGCCAGCAACTAGGGTACGAGCAGTACTTC.

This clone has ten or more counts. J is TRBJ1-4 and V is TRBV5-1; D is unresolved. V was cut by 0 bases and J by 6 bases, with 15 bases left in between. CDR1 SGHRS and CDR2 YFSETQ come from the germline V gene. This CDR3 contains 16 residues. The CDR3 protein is CASSLEVRAGYEKLFF. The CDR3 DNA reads TGCGCCAGCAGCTTGGAGGTACGGGCCGGGTATGAAAAACTGTTTTTT.

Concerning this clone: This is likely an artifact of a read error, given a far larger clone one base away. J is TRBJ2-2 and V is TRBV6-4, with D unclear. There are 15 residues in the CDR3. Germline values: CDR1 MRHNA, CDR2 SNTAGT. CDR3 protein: CASSYSTANTGELFF. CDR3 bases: TGTGCCAGCAGTTACTCGACGGCGAACACCGGGGAGCTGTTTTTT.

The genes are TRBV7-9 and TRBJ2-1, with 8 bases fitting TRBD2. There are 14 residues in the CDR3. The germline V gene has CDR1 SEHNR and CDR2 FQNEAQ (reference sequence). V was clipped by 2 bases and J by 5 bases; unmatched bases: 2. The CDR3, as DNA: TGTGCCAGCAGCTTAAGCGGGAGCCACAATGAGCAGTTCTTC. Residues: CASSLSGSHNEQFF.

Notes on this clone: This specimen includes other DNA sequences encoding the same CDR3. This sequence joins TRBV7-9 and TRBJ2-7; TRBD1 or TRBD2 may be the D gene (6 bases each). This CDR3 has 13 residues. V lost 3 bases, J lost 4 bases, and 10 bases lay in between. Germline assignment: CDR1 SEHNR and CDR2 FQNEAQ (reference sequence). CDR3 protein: CASSLGGPYEQYF. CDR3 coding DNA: TGTGCCAGCAGCTTGGGGGGCCCGTACGAGCAGTACTTC.